This T cell receptor (beta chain) was found in a study of blood T cells in healthy people across ages. Then a second PCR, running about 7 to 11 cycles, was carried out with a sample-barcoded 5' primer and a J-beta primer mix. A single record per CDR3 protein comes from TCRdb applying MiXCR to the 5' RACE reads. The repertoire includes 1.5 million to 2 million distinct CDR3 sequences, less than 50% of them detected once, and approximately 2.1% sits in the top ten. Ten or more counts support this clonotype. V shed 2 bases and J 4 bases; nucleotides not matched to a gene: 1. The CDR3 is 15 residues long. Looked up from germline, CDR1 is SGHRS and CDR2 is YFSETQ.

The sample taken for sequencing was blood. The chain employs TRBV5-1 and TRBJ2-1; TRBD2 matches at 12 bases. The TCR was taken from a woman aged 40 to 49 in good health. As DNA, the CDR3 is TGCGCCAGCAGCTTAGGACTAGCGGGGTACAATGAGCAGTTCTTC. This sequence encodes CASSLGLAGYNEQFF. Full variable domain (rest looked up from reference TRBV5-1 and TRBJ2-1): KAGVTQTPRYLIKTRGQQVTLSCSPISGHRSVSWYQQTPGQGLQFLFEYFSETQRNKGNFPGRFSGRQFSNSRSEMNVSTLELGDSALYLCASSLGLAGYNEQFFGPGTRLTVL.